What follows are 6 T cell receptor beta chains derived from one specimen sequenced in a study of Ad26.COV2.S vaccination and SARS-CoV-2 variants. Data came from immunoSEQ multiplex PCR; TCRdb stores just in-frame clones and leaves some out. Of roughly 300,000 clones in the sample, about 89% were seen once. Indicated treatment: approximately 18 received Ad26.COV2.S at low or high dose, single or two shots; about 5 received placebo; per-sample allocation not given. The samples date from day 63 after the first vaccine or placebo injection. This specimen was peripheral blood, taken in a trial of Ad26.COV2.S vaccine versus placebo. All receptors derive from a person aged 18 to 59 who received the Ad26.COV2.S COVID-19 vaccine or a placebo.

V gene TRBV19 combines with J gene TRBJ1-2; TRBD1 matches at 10 bases. Germline CDR1 is LNHDA and CDR2 is SQIVND (reference sequence). The CDR3 sequence is 17 residues long. Germline trimming cut 4 bases from V and 0 bases from J; bases unmatched to any gene: 8. This CDR3 is CASSSRDRGEANYGYTF. CDR3 nucleotides: TGTGCCAGTAGTAGCCGGGACAGGGGAGAAGCTAACTATGGCTACACCTTC.

V gene TRBV11-1 combines with J gene TRBJ2-7, with D possibly matching TRBD1 (6 bases). Germline V gives CDR1 SGHAT, CDR2 FQDESV (reference sequence). V gave up 5 bases and J gave up 5 bases, with 19 bases separating them. The CDR3 is made up of 15 amino acids. As DNA, the CDR3 is TGTGCCAGCAGCCCTACCGGCCGGGACACCAACGAGCAGTACTTC. Encoded protein: CASSPTGRDTNEQYF.

V usage is TRBV29-1 and J usage is TRBJ2-5, with D tentatively TRBD1 (6 bases). Per germline, CDR1 SQVTM and CDR2 ANQGSEA. This CDR3 comprises 12 residues. V was clipped by 4 bases and J by 6 bases, with 12 bases between them. DNA for the CDR3: TGCAGCGTTGTGGTACAGGGTCAGACCCAGTACTTC. Residues: CSVVVQGQTQYF.

This chain uses TRBV6-5 with TRBJ1-5; no definite D call. CDR3 length: 15 residues. V lost 5 bases and J 1 base, leaving 12 bases between the germline ends. Germline-derived CDR1 and CDR2 are MNHEY and SVGAGI. Here the CDR3 DNA reads TGTGCCAGCAGTCCTTACCCGGGGAGCAATCAGCCCCAGCATTTT. It yields the protein CASSPYPGSNQPQHF.

V gene TRBV7-6 combines with J gene TRBJ2-1, with D maybe TRBD2 (5 bases). V was pared by 6 bases and J by 6 bases, with 18 bases between. The CDR3 consists of 15 residues. CDR1 and CDR2 from the germline V gene are SGHVS and FNYEAQ. The CDR3 DNA is TGTGCCAGCAGAAAGGACTTGACCCCCCTCAATGAGCAGTTCTTC. It specifies CASRKDLTPLNEQFF.

In this sample, this clone turned up once. The chain joins TRBV5-8 to TRBJ2-1, with a possible D match to TRBD1 (5 bases). The CDR3 spans 14 residues. V lost 0 bases and J 3 bases, leaving 7 bases between the germline ends. The germline V gene encodes CDR1 SGHTS and CDR2 YDEGEE. The CDR3 protein is CASSLDQGYNEQFF. CDR3 nucleotides: TGTGCCAGCAGCTTGGACCAGGGCTACAATGAGCAGTTCTTC.